The source of this T cell receptor (beta chain) is a study of CD8 T cells in ankylosing spondylitis. Germline trimming cut 4 bases from V and 2 bases from J; bases unmatched to any gene: 9. Germline V lookup: CDR1 GTSNPN, CDR2 SVGIG (reference sequence). The length of the CDR3 is 16 residues. A single record per CDR3 protein comes from TCRdb applying MiXCR to the 5' RACE reads. The sample contains fewer than 400,000 distinct CDR3 sequences, more than 20% of which appear only once. Findings and limits, study-wide: Reportedly, significant enrichment of disease-linked clones occurred in matched ankylosing spondylitis synovial fluid. Several highly homologous variants made up a TCR beta motif, and this motif appeared characteristic of ankylosing spondylitis blood. The disease-linked clones had a CD8+ phenotype and low blood frequencies.

Regarding this clonotype: What it binds is not known.

The sequenced sample consisted of blood, either unsorted or a sorted T cell fraction (not recorded which). V and J are TRBV30 and TRBJ2-3, with 10 positions matching TRBD2. The receptor was derived from a male donor with ankylosing spondylitis. In nucleotides, the CDR3 is TGTGCCTGGAATACGAAACTAGCGGGGTACACAGATACGCAGTATTTT. Translating it yields CAWNTKLAGYTDTQYF.